What follows are 14 T cell receptor beta chains derived from one specimen sequenced in a study of blood T cell dynamics during melanoma immunotherapy. The method was immunoSEQ multiplex PCR; TCRdb's version includes in-frame clones alone and lacks a portion of them. Among more than 6,500 clones listed, over 65% were seen once. Regarding time point: week 3, after first cycle of checkpoint inhibitor. Sequenced material: blood, taken from a patient treated with checkpoint blockade. The source of these receptors is a human donor with melanoma.

The chain employs TRBV27 and TRBJ2-7, with D possibly TRBD2 on 7 matching bases. CDR1 is MNHEY and CDR2 is SMNVEV in the germline V gene (reference sequence). This CDR3 is 16 amino acids long. The V end lost 3 bases, the J end lost 7 bases, and 22 bases lay between the germline ends. The DNA for the CDR3 is TGTGCCAGCAGTTTGAGGGGGGGAGCGGGAACGGTTGAGCAGTACGTC. As protein: CASSLRGGAGTVEQYV.

This clone was detected only a few times. This chain links TRBV28 with TRBJ2-7, with D possibly TRBD1 on 6 matching bases. CDR1 is MDHEN, CDR2 SYDVKM, per germline. The CDR3 contains 13 residues. V shed 3 bases and J shed 2 bases, with 8 bases lying between them. The CDR3 coding sequence is TGTGCCAGCAGTTTTCAGGGGACCTACGAGCAGTACTTC. Its protein product is CASSFQGTYEQYF.

This clone appeared a single time. The rearrangement uses TRBV6-6 and TRBJ1-2, with D perhaps TRBD1 (6 bases). The CDR3 loop spans 13 amino acids. The V end lost 4 bases, the J end lost 4 bases, and 10 bases lay between the germline ends. Germline CDR1 and CDR2: MNHNY and SVGAGI (reference sequence). The CDR3 reads CASSLGQIYGYTF. The DNA for the CDR3 is TGTGCCAGCAGTTTAGGACAGATCTATGGCTACACCTTC.

The V gene is TRBV19, the J gene TRBJ1-4; D gene ambiguous. Trimming took off 3 bases at V and 0 bases at J, with 20 bases between the two ends. The germline V gene encodes CDR1 LNHDA and CDR2 SQIVND (reference sequence). The length of the CDR3 is 19 residues. This CDR3 reads CASSIRGVMGATTNEKLFF. The CDR3 DNA is TGTGCCAGTAGTATCCGGGGTGTTATGGGAGCAACAACTAATGAAAAACTGTTTTTT.

This chain connects TRBV7-8 to TRBJ1-1; no clear D. This CDR3 region has 12 residues. Germline CDR1 is SGHVS and CDR2 is FQNEAQ. V was trimmed by 4 bases and J by 3 bases, leaving 6 bases between them. The CDR3 spells CASSYGHTEAFF. The CDR3 DNA is TGTGCCAGCAGCTACGGGCACACTGAAGCTTTCTTT.

This chain links TRBV2 with TRBJ2-5; 8 bases line up with TRBD1. The J call may be incorrect, as the DNA end agrees better with TRBJ2-7. The CDR3 covers 14 residues. Germline values: CDR1 SNHLY, CDR2 FYNNEI. The CDR3 DNA is TGTGCCAGCAGCCTGACAGGGGTTAACTACGAGCAGTACTTC. Translating gives CASSLTGVNYEQYF.

The chain has TRBV25-1 and TRBJ1-1; D gene unclear. The V end was cut by 4 bases, the J end by 1 base, with 16 bases between. The length of the CDR3 is 16 residues. Germline loops: CDR1 MGHDK, CDR2 SYGVNS. The CDR3 DNA is TGTGCCAGCAGTGCAAATGGATATTACAGGAACACTGAAGCTTTCTTT. Its translation is CASSANGYYRNTEAFF.

This chain uses TRBV6-1 with TRBJ2-7, with D hard to call. The CDR3 covers 12 residues. Germline V lookup: CDR1 MNHNS, CDR2 SASEGT. The V end was cut by 4 bases, the J end by 3 bases, with 7 bases between. The CDR3 region is CASSGQFYEQYF. CDR3 in DNA: TGTGCCAGCAGTGGGCAGTTCTACGAGCAGTACTTC.

The chain links TRBV19 to TRBJ1-5, with 8 bases lining up with TRBD1. The CDR3 length is 16 residues. Germline values: CDR1 LNHDA, CDR2 SQIVND (reference sequence). Trimming removed 5 bases from V and 1 base from J; junction bases left unmatched: 7. The DNA of the CDR3 is TGTGCCAGTAGTCGGATCAGGGACAGGAGCAATCAGCCCCAGCATTTT. This codes for CASSRIRDRSNQPQHF.

The V call is TRBV5-6, the J call TRBJ2-1; D not resolved. Germline V gene lookup returns CDR1 SGHDT and CDR2 YYEEEE. V was clipped by 0 bases and J by 2 bases, with 3 bases between them. CDR3 size: 13 residues. CDR3 sequence: CASSLGPYNEQFF. CDR3 nucleotides: TGTGCCAGCAGCTTGGGACCCTACAATGAGCAGTTCTTC.

This rearrangement joins TRBV5-1 to TRBJ2-5; 13 positions agree with TRBD2. Losses at the gene ends were 4 bases for V and 4 bases for J; bases not matched to a gene: 7. CDR3 length equals 16 residues. Per germline, CDR1 SGHRS and CDR2 YFSETQ. The DNA of the CDR3 is TGCGCCAGCAGCCCCGGGACTAGCGGGAACACAGAGACCCAGTACTTC. Residues: CASSPGTSGNTETQYF.

This clone was found once. The J gene is TRBJ1-2, the V gene TRBV28; D not certain. CDR1 and CDR2 from the germline V gene are MDHEN and SYDVKM. The CDR3 is 18 amino acids. Trimming shortened V by 1 base and J by 0 bases, and 18 bases separated the two germline ends. In DNA form, the CDR3 reads TGTGCCAGCAGTTTATTCCCCTTCTCCGGGGAACCTAACTATGGCTACACCTTC. Translated: CASSLFPFSGEPNYGYTF.

The gene calls are TRBV15 and TRBJ2-5; TRBD2 aligns across 7 bases. V was pared by 9 bases and J by 9 bases, with 16 bases of the junction left unmatched. This CDR3 is 14 amino acids long. Germline CDR1 LNHNV, CDR2 YYDKDF (reference sequence). CDR3 region: CATRAGLSRGAQYF. The CDR3 coding sequence is TGTGCCACAAGAGCGGGGCTCTCACGAGGGGCCCAGTACTTC.

The chain links TRBV6-5 to TRBJ1-2; maybe TRBD1 (6 bases). Germline values: CDR1 MNHEY, CDR2 SVGAGI. This CDR3 is 14 amino acids long. Trimming pared 5 bases from V and 6 bases from J, leaving 16 bases between. The CDR3 nucleotides read TGTGCCAGCAGTCTCACAGGGAGGAGACATGGCTACACCTTC. It codes for CASSLTGRRHGYTF.